The 23 T cell receptor beta chains reported below all come from one sample, sequenced in a study of blood T cell repertoires in COVID-19. Clones were read by immunoSEQ multiplex PCR, and TCRdb kept only the in-frame ones, dropping some. This table has 150,000 to 200,000 clones, about 93% appearing once. What was sequenced was peripheral blood. The source of these receptors is a man in his fifties with acute or convalescent COVID-19.

The gene calls are TRBV7-9 and TRBJ1-1; D is unclear. In germline, CDR1 is SEHNR, CDR2 FQNEAQ (reference sequence). The V end lost 2 bases, the J end lost 4 bases, and 11 bases lay between the germline ends. This CDR3 contains 14 residues. CDR3 sequence reads: CASSLIQKSTEAFF. As DNA, the CDR3 is TGTGCCAGCAGCTTAATTCAGAAATCCACTGAAGCTTTCTTT.

The chain combines TRBV18 with TRBJ2-2; no clear D. Germline V CDR1 and CDR2: KGHSH, LQKENI. The CDR3 length is 13 residues. V was trimmed by 4 bases and J by 0 bases, leaving 3 bases between them. The CDR3 bases are TGTGCCAGCTCACTTACGAACACCGGGGAGCTGTTTTTT. Translation gives CASSLTNTGELFF.

This clone was counted between two and nine times. The chain recombines TRBV5-6 with TRBJ1-2; D not resolved. CDR1 is SGHDT and CDR2 is YYEEEE in the germline V gene. V was clipped by 0 bases and J by 12 bases, with 15 bases between them. This CDR3 region has 13 residues. The CDR3 is CASSLGLGDGNTF. The CDR3 nucleotides read TGTGCCAGCAGCTTGGGTTTGGGAGACGGCAACACCTTC.

The J gene is TRBJ2-3, the V gene TRBV19; D remains unclear. CDR1 LNHDA and CDR2 SQIVND come from the germline V gene (reference sequence). The germline V and J ends were trimmed by 5 bases and 4 bases, with 13 bases remaining between them. The CDR3 consists of 14 residues. CDR3 bases: TGTGCCAGTAGTGAGGCCAGTCGAGCAGATACGCAGTATTTT. Translation gives CASSEASRADTQYF.

V gene TRBV9 combines with J gene TRBJ2-3, with 7 bases fitting TRBD2. Germline V CDR1 and CDR2: SGDLS, YYNGEE. The CDR3 consists of 15 residues. With V trimmed by 0 bases and J by 3 bases, 4 bases remained unmatched. The CDR3 DNA sequence: TGTGCCAGCAGCGTAGCGGGGGGATGGACAGATACGCAGTATTTT. Protein sequence: CASSVAGGWTDTQYF.

The J gene is TRBJ1-2, the V gene TRBV19; D gene uncertain. Germline V gives CDR1 LNHDA, CDR2 SQIVND (reference sequence). Trimming took off 6 bases at V and 4 bases at J, with 9 bases between the two ends. This CDR3 is 12 amino acids long. The CDR3: CASRSTVYGYTF. For the CDR3, the DNA is TGTGCCAGTAGGAGCACAGTCTATGGCTACACCTTC.

This rearrangement joins TRBV3-1 (or the pseudogene TRBV3-2) to TRBJ1-1, with 9 bases fitting TRBD1. CDR1 is LGHDT, CDR2 YNNKEL, per germline (reference sequence). This CDR3 region has 14 residues. J lost 4 bases, V lost 2 bases, and 2 bases had no gene match. CDR3: CASSQPGQGTEAFF. In DNA, the CDR3 is TGTGCCAGCAGCCAACCGGGACAGGGCACTGAAGCTTTCTTT.

The V and J genes are TRBV5-1 and TRBJ2-3, with D perhaps matching TRBD2 (6 bases). The CDR3 runs to 17 residues. Trimming removed 0 bases from V and 2 bases from J, with 16 bases in between. Germline V gene data show CDR1 as SGHRS and CDR2 as YFSETQ. DNA of the CDR3: TGCGCCAGCAGCTTGGACCCACGGAGGGGTCACACAGATACGCAGTATTTT. Its translation is CASSLDPRRGHTDTQYF.

The rearrangement links TRBV5-1 to TRBJ2-5; perhaps TRBD2 as D (6 bases). Trimming cost V 0 bases and J 1 base, with 16 bases left between them. The CDR3 loop spans 17 amino acids. CDR1 is SGHRS and CDR2 is YFSETQ in the germline V gene. CDR3: CASSLGFSGLSQETQYF. The CDR3 DNA is TGCGCCAGCAGCTTGGGATTTAGCGGTCTCAGCCAAGAGACCCAGTACTTC. Drawing the rest from reference TRBV5-1 and TRBJ2-5, the complete variable domain is KAGVTQTPRYLIKTRGQQVTLSCSPISGHRSVSWYQQTPGQGLQFLFEYFSETQRNKGNFPGRFSGRQFSNSRSEMNVSTLELGDSALYLCASSLGFSGLSQETQYFGPGTRLLVL.

This chain uses TRBV19 with TRBJ1-5, with 9 bases aligning to TRBD1. With V trimmed by 2 bases and J by 6 bases, 5 bases remained unmatched. This CDR3 spans 15 amino acids. Looked up from germline, CDR1 is LNHDA and CDR2 is SQIVND (reference sequence). As DNA, the CDR3 is TGTGCCAGTAGTATACGTGGACAGGGGACTCAGCCCCAGCATTTT. The encoded protein is CASSIRGQGTQPQHF.

Only a few counts were recorded for this clone. This chain connects TRBV5-6 to TRBJ2-2, with D tentatively TRBD1 (5 bases). The germline V gene encodes CDR1 SGHDT and CDR2 YYEEEE. V was pared by 1 base and J by 6 bases, with 16 bases between. This CDR3 is 16 amino acids long. The CDR3 sequence is CASSLLSARASGELFF. The DNA for the CDR3 is TGTGCCAGCAGCTTGTTGTCGGCCAGGGCCTCCGGGGAGCTGTTTTTT.

The J gene is TRBJ1-5, the V gene TRBV5-1, with 7 nucleotides matching TRBD1. V dropped 5 bases and J dropped 4; count of bases not matched to a gene: 3. CDR1 and CDR2 from the germline V gene are SGHRS and YFSETQ. CDR3 size: 13 residues. The CDR3 loop is CASRGDSNQPQHF. The DNA for the CDR3 is TGCGCCAGCAGGGGGGACAGTAATCAGCCCCAGCATTTT.

In DNA form, the CDR3 reads TGTGCCTGGAGGGACAGGGGGCTTCAAGAGACCCAGTACTTC. Protein: CAWRDRGLQETQYF. The J gene is TRBJ2-5, the V gene TRBV30, with 11 nucleotides matching TRBD1. Germline trimming cut 3 bases from V and 2 bases from J; bases unmatched to any gene: 2. This CDR3 contains 14 residues. Germline-derived CDR1 and CDR2 are GTSNPN and SVGIG (reference sequence). The variable domain in full, completed from reference TRBV30 and TRBJ2-5, reads SQTIHQWPATLVQPVGSPLSLECTVEGTSNPNLYWYRQAAGRGLQLLFYSVGIGQISSEVPQNLSASRPQDRQFILSSKKLLLSDSGFYLCAWRDRGLQETQYFGPGTRLLVL.

J is TRBJ2-2 and V is TRBV28; D gene ambiguous. Germline V gene data show CDR1 as MDHEN and CDR2 as SYDVKM. V shed 7 bases and J shed 1 base, with 4 bases lying between them. This CDR3 is 12 amino acids long. This chain's CDR3 is CASTENTGELFF. Here the CDR3 DNA reads TGTGCCAGCACAGAGAACACCGGGGAGCTGTTTTTT.

The chain has TRBV3-1 (or the pseudogene TRBV3-2) and TRBJ2-1; D is undetermined. Germline-derived CDR1 and CDR2 are LGHDT and YNNKEL (reference sequence). Trimming shortened V by 0 bases and J by 8 bases, and 11 bases separated the two germline ends. The CDR3 is made up of 14 amino acids. The CDR3 DNA sequence: TGTGCCAGCAGCCAAGACCTCCAGTGGTATGAGCAGTTCTTC. Amino acids: CASSQDLQWYEQFF.

This chain links TRBV27 with TRBJ1-1, with TRBD1 as a possible D gene (6 bases). CDR3 size: 15 residues. V was pared by 1 base and J by 4 bases, with 13 bases between. Germline lookup yields CDR1 MNHEY and CDR2 SMNVEV (reference sequence). CDR3 protein: CASSLWGQGGTEAFF. CDR3 DNA: TGTGCCAGCAGTTTATGGGGCCAAGGGGGCACTGAAGCTTTCTTT.

The J gene is TRBJ2-3, the V gene TRBV5-4, with D tentatively TRBD1 (6 bases). CDR3 length: 15 amino acids. Germline V gene data show CDR1 as SGHNT and CDR2 as YYREEE (reference sequence). Trimming removed 0 bases from V and 1 base from J, with 9 bases in between. The CDR3 protein is CASSLAGAGTDTQYF. As DNA, the CDR3 is TGTGCCAGCAGCTTGGCAGGGGCGGGCACAGATACGCAGTATTTT.

The chain recombines TRBV28 with TRBJ1-5, with D unresolved. The CDR3 runs to 12 residues. CDR1 and CDR2 (germline): MDHEN, SYDVKM. V lost 7 bases and J 7 bases, leaving 11 bases between the germline ends. CDR3 in amino acids: CASNGSGQPQHF. The CDR3 region has the DNA TGTGCCAGCAACGGTTCGGGACAGCCCCAGCATTTT.

The CDR3 bases are TGTGCCAGCTATCCAGGGCTTGGCAGTATGGGCACAGATACGCAGTATTTT. Translating gives CASYPGLGSMGTDTQYF. V is TRBV28 and J is TRBJ2-3, with TRBD1 as a possible D gene (5 bases). Trimming took off 8 bases at V and 1 base at J, with 22 bases between the two ends. Germline CDR1 and CDR2: MDHEN and SYDVKM. The CDR3 has 17 residues.

The chain uses TRBV12-3 or TRBV12-4 and TRBJ1-2; 8 nucleotides line up with TRBD1. V shed 5 bases and J 8 bases; nucleotides not matched to a gene: 7. This CDR3 has 13 amino acids. In DNA form, the CDR3 reads TGTGCCAGCAGTAGGGGTGGACAGGGAGGCTACACCTTC. Amino acids: CASSRGGQGGYTF.

CDR3 sequence (DNA): TGCGCCAGCAGCCCGGCAGGGGGGACAGAGACCCAGTACTTC. Its protein product is CASSPAGGTETQYF. The J gene is TRBJ2-5, the V gene TRBV5-1, with D tentatively TRBD1 (7 bases). V lost 4 bases and J lost 4, with 14 bases in between. Germline CDR1 SGHRS, CDR2 YFSETQ. CDR3 length: 14 amino acids. Full variable domain (remainder filled in from reference TRBV5-1 and TRBJ2-5): KAGVTQTPRYLIKTRGQQVTLSCSPISGHRSVSWYQQTPGQGLQFLFEYFSETQRNKGNFPGRFSGRQFSNSRSEMNVSTLELGDSALYLCASSPAGGTETQYFGPGTRLLVL.

This chain links TRBV6-6 with TRBJ2-5; D may be TRBD1 (6 bases). The CDR3 is 15 amino acids. The germline V and J ends were trimmed by 4 bases and 0 bases, with 12 bases remaining between them. CDR1 and CDR2 (germline): MNHNY, SVGAGI (reference sequence). The CDR3 DNA follows: TGTGCCAGCAGTTCCTCGGACAGTTACCAAGAGACCCAGTACTTC. The encoded protein is CASSSSDSYQETQYF.

V gene TRBV29-1 combines with J gene TRBJ2-1; 9 bases line up with TRBD2. The CDR3 runs to 16 residues. The germline V gene encodes CDR1 SQVTM and CDR2 ANQGSEA. Losses at the gene ends were 7 bases for V and 3 bases for J; bases not matched to a gene: 13. The CDR3 protein is CSARLREGFSYNEQFF. For the CDR3, the DNA is TGCAGCGCCCGTTTGCGGGAGGGCTTTAGCTACAATGAGCAGTTCTTC.